These 14 T cell receptor beta chains share one sample of origin, sequenced in a study of T-cell reconstitution after alpha-beta-depleted transplantation in children. Preparing the TCRbeta library involved the use of unique molecular identifiers. TCRdb re-called the PCR reads with MiXCR, one entry per CDR3 protein. The data contain about 200,000 distinct CDR3 sequences, roughly 7.1% of them seen just once; the ten biggest clones take up about 5.9%. Sequenced here: PBMCs, sampled before TCRalphabeta/CD19-depleted stem cell transplant. All receptors derive from a boy aged 2-9 years with acute lymphoblastic leukemia, due to receive a stem cell transplant.

This clonotype was picked up many times. This chain connects TRBV29-1 to TRBJ2-7; D is undetermined. V lost 2 bases, J lost 6 bases, and 11 bases lay in between. This CDR3 is 12 amino acids long. Germline V gene sequence: CDR1 SQVTM, CDR2 ANQGSEA. The DNA for the CDR3 is TGCAGCGTTGAAAGTGCGCCGGGCGAGCAGTACTTC. It encodes CSVESAPGEQYF.

This chain connects TRBV20-1 to TRBJ2-5; the D gene could be TRBD1 or TRBD2 (6 bases each). The CDR3 consists of 14 residues. CDR1 and CDR2 (germline): DFQATT, SNEGSKA (reference sequence). Trimming took off 4 bases at V and 4 bases at J, with 16 bases between the two ends. CDR3 region: CSAKKRGVGETQYF. The CDR3 nucleotides read TGCAGTGCTAAGAAGAGGGGGGTCGGAGAGACCCAGTACTTC.

This clonotype occurred many times. The rearrangement links TRBV5-5 to TRBJ1-5; perhaps TRBD1 as D (5 bases). The CDR3 is 16 amino acids. Trimming took 0 bases from V and 4 from J, leaving 14 bases between them. Per germline, CDR1 SGHKS and CDR2 YYEKEE (reference sequence). The DNA of the CDR3 is TGTGCCAGCAGCTTGGCGGGACGGCCAGAAAATCAGCCCCAGCATTTT. Protein product: CASSLAGRPENQPQHF. Full variable domain (outside the CDR3, taken from reference TRBV5-5 and TRBJ1-5): DAGVTQSPTHLIKTRGQQVTLRCSPISGHKSVSWYQQVLGQGPQFIFQYYEKEERGRGNFPDRFSARQFPNYSSELNVNALLLGDSALYLCASSLAGRPENQPQHFGDGTRLSIL.

In its sample, this clonotype was seen many times. The CDR3: CASSLGRRSGVYEQFF. The CDR3 DNA follows: TGTGCCAGCAGCTTGGGTCGGCGGTCTGGGGTATATGAGCAGTTCTTC. The rearrangement joins TRBV7-8 to TRBJ2-1; D is unclear. This CDR3 has 16 residues. V shed 3 bases and J shed 8 bases, with 20 bases lying between them. Germline V gene lookup returns CDR1 SGHVS and CDR2 FQNEAQ.

This sequence joins TRBV28 and TRBJ1-2; no reliable D call. The CDR3 sequence is 12 residues long. Looked up from germline, CDR1 is MDHEN and CDR2 is SYDVKM. V shed 4 bases and J shed 8 bases, with 11 bases lying between them. The CDR3 here is CASSSYSLGYTF. The CDR3 DNA is TGTGCCAGCAGTTCCTACAGCTTAGGCTACACCTTC.

This chain links TRBV5-1 with TRBJ2-1; D tentatively fits TRBD1 or TRBD2 (6 bases each). The CDR3 covers 15 residues. Germline values: CDR1 SGHRS, CDR2 YFSETQ. The V end lost 5 bases, the J end lost 7 bases, and 19 bases lay between the germline ends. The CDR3 loop reads CASRRGDAAYNEQFF. CDR3 DNA sequence: TGCGCCAGCAGAAGGGGGGACGCGGCTTATAATGAGCAGTTCTTC.

In DNA, the CDR3 is TGCAGCGTTGGAGCGGGAGCTGGAAACACCATATATTTT. It specifies CSVGAGAGNTIYF. The J gene is TRBJ1-3, the V gene TRBV29-1; D is ambiguous. Per germline, CDR1 SQVTM and CDR2 ANQGSEA. This CDR3 is built from 13 residues. V lost 4 bases to trimming and J lost 2 bases, with 9 bases between them.

This clonotype was seen ten or more times. A junction end diverges from the germline sequence, so it may reflect a read error. The chain has TRBV28 and TRBJ2-7; D not certain. Germline CDR1 MDHEN, CDR2 SYDVKM. The CDR3 is made up of 14 amino acids. The CDR3 DNA follows: TGTGCCAGAAGTTTATCCGGGCCCTCCTACGAGCAGTACTTC. Translating it yields CARSLSGPSYEQYF.

The table lists this clonotype with many counts. The chain carries TRBV24-1 and TRBJ2-7, with TRBD2 as a possible D gene (6 bases). Germline assignment: CDR1 KGHDR and CDR2 SFDVKD. The V end lost 3 bases, the J end lost 3 bases, and 11 bases lay between the germline ends. The CDR3 is 14 amino acids. CDR3 nucleotide sequence: TGTGCCACCAGTGATCAACGCGGGGACTACGAGCAGTACTTC. This encodes CATSDQRGDYEQYF.

This clonotype was seen repeatedly, ten times or more. J is TRBJ1-2 and V is TRBV28; TRBD1 aligns across 9 bases. Germline V gene sequence: CDR1 MDHEN, CDR2 SYDVKM. Trimming cost V 6 bases and J 6 bases; bases outside gene matches: 5. The CDR3 runs to 13 residues. CDR3 DNA: TGTGCCAGCAGGATAAGGACAGGGGATGGCTACACCTTC. This gives the protein CASRIRTGDGYTF.

This clonotype was picked up a small number of times. This chain uses TRBV7-9 with TRBJ2-3, with a tentative D call TRBD1 (6 bases). The CDR3 runs 16 residues. V was cut by 1 base and J by 3 bases, with 14 bases left in between. CDR1 is SEHNR, CDR2 FQNEAQ, per germline (reference sequence). The CDR3 spells CASSLVQGIGTDTQYF. Written as DNA, the CDR3 is TGTGCCAGCAGCTTAGTCCAGGGGATAGGAACAGATACGCAGTATTTT.

This clonotype has a count of ten or more. V and J are TRBV10-3 and TRBJ1-1; no definite D call. Germline assignment: CDR1 ENHRY and CDR2 SYGVKD. V lost 0 bases and J 0 bases, leaving 11 bases between the germline ends. The CDR3 is made up of 16 amino acids. CDR3 protein: CAISESTRAVNTEAFF. CDR3 nucleotides: TGTGCCATCAGTGAGTCGACACGTGCGGTGAACACTGAAGCTTTCTTT.

Ten or more counts support this clonotype. The rearrangement links TRBV7-8 to TRBJ2-5, with D uncertain. This CDR3 has 14 amino acids. Deletions cut 5 bases from V and 0 bases from J, with 10 bases between. Germline V gene data show CDR1 as SGHVS and CDR2 as FQNEAQ. The CDR3 protein is CASSKRLYQETQYF. The CDR3 DNA follows: TGTGCCAGCAGCAAACGACTGTACCAAGAGACCCAGTACTTC.

The chain carries TRBV9 and TRBJ1-2; 7 positions agree with TRBD1. With 3 bases clipped from V and 6 bases from J, the junction kept 5 bases outside the gene matches. In germline, CDR1 is SGDLS, CDR2 YYNGEE. This CDR3 comprises 13 residues. For the CDR3, the DNA is TGTGCCAGCAGCGAGGCCACAGGGGATGGCTACACCTTC. It translates to CASSEATGDGYTF.